This T cell receptor (beta chain) stems from a study of blood T cell repertoires in COVID-19. Overall study: Material from acute and convalescent COVID-19 was sourced from the United States, Italy and Spain.

The CDR3 has 18 residues. Trimming shortened V by 2 bases and J by 0 bases, and 15 bases separated the two germline ends. Per germline, CDR1 SGHKS and CDR2 YYEKEE (reference sequence). Sequenced by immunoSEQ multiplex PCR; TCRdb stores in-frame clones only, minus some. The sample includes about 250,000 clones, around nine tenths of them seen just once. The sequence was obtained from a man younger than 35 with active or convalescent COVID-19. The sequenced material came from peripheral blood. The chain couples TRBV5-5 to TRBJ2-6, with a possible D match to TRBD1 (6 bases). The CDR3 sequence: CASSFSRQDYSGANVLTF. DNA for the CDR3: TGTGCCAGCAGCTTTTCTCGACAGGATTACTCTGGGGCCAACGTCCTGACTTTC.